Reported below is one TCR beta chain. Its antigen is still unknown. The CDR3 covers 16 residues. Germline assignment: CDR1 LNHDA and CDR2 SQIVND (reference sequence). Between the trimmed V and J ends, which lost 7 bases and 2 bases, there was a span of 21 bases. The protocol was immunoSEQ multiplex PCR, while the TCRdb copy is restricted to in-frame clones and leaves out a portion. The sample contains 140,000 to 150,000 clones, about 94% of which appear only once. This sample was taken from a study of T cell responses to AZD1222 COVID-19 vaccine. Notes on the study in general: When two AZD1222 doses had been given, Spike-specific TCR breadth and depth rose. Spike as a whole was targeted by vaccine-associated CD4 TCRs, dominant at 160-218 and 743-854. White British donors predominated, females outnumbered males, and clonal diversity was possibly underestimated.

J is TRBJ2-7 and V is TRBV19; D may be TRBD2 (6 bases). The sequence was obtained from an adult in good health. The sequenced sample was peripheral blood, obtained on day 0 of AZD1222 vaccination. This chain's CDR3 is CASKGESSGKTYEQYF. CDR3 DNA: TGTGCCAGTAAGGGAGAGAGTAGCGGTAAAACCTACGAGCAGTACTTC.